The present T cell receptor beta chain was sequenced within a study of control samples from healthy donors and cancer patients. Method: immunoSEQ multiplex PCR; TCRdb's copy keeps in-frame clones and lacks some. The data show more than 85,000 clones, over 75% seen once. The CDR3 runs 13 residues. V lost 0 bases, J lost 15 bases, and 16 bases lay in between. Germline V CDR1 and CDR2: LGHDT, YNNKEL (reference sequence). The sequenced sample consisted of blood. The clonotype originates from a human donor in good health. The donor label of this sample is uncertain. V is TRBV3-1 (or the pseudogene TRBV3-2) and J is TRBJ2-3; no clear D. CDR3 region: CASSQESRSAVYF. In DNA, the CDR3 is TGTGCCAGCAGCCAAGAATCTAGATCGGCAGTATATTTT.